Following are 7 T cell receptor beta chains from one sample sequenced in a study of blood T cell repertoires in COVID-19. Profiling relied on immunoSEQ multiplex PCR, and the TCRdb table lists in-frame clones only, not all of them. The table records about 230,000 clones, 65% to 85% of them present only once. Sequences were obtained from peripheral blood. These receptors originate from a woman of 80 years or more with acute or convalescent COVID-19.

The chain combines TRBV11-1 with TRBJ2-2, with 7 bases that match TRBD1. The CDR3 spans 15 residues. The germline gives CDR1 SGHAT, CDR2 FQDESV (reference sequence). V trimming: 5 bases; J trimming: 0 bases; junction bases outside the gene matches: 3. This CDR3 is CASSHGTANTGELFF. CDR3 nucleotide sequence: TGTGCCAGCAGCCACGGGACAGCGAACACCGGGGAGCTGTTTTTT. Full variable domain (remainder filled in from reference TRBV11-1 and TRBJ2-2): EAEVAQSPRYKITEKSQAVAFWCDPISGHATLYWYRQILGQGPELLVQFQDESVVDDSQLPKDRFSAERLKGVDSTLKIQPAELGDSAMYLCASSHGTANTGELFFGEGSRLTVL.

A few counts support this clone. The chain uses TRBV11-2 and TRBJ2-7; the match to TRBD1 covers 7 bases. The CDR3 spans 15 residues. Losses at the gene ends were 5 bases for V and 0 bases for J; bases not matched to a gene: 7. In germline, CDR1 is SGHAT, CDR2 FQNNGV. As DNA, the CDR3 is TGTGCCAGCAGCCCTACGACAGGGAACTCCTACGAGCAGTACTTC. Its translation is CASSPTTGNSYEQYF.

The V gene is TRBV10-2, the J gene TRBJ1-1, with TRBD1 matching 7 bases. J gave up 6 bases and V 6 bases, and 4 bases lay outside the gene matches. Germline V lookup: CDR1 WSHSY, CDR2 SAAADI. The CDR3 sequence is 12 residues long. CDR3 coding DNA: TGCGCCAGCAGCACGGGACAGTCTGAAGCTTTCTTT. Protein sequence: CASSTGQSEAFF.

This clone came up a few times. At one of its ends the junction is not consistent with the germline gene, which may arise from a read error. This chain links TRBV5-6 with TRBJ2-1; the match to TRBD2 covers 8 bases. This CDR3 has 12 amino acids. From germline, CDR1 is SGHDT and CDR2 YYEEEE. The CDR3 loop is CASSSTSDLSIF. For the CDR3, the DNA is TGTGCCAGCAGCTCGACTAGCGACCTGTCTATCTTC. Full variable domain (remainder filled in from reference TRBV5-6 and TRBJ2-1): DAGVTQSPTHLIKTRGQQVTLRCSPKSGHDTVSWYQQALGQGPQFIFQYYEEEERQRGNFPDRFSGHQFPNYSSELNVNALLLGDSALYLCASSSTSDLSIFGPGTRLTVL.

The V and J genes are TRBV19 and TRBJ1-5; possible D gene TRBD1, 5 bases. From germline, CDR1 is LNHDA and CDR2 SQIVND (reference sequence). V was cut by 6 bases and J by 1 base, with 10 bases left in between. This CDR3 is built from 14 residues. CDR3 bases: TGTGCCAGTAGCATCAGGGAAAGCAATCAGCCCCAGCATTTT. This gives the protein CASSIRESNQPQHF.

The CDR3 DNA follows: TGCAGCGTTGATTTGGGCAGGGGGCTCTACAATGAGCAGTTCTTC. Protein: CSVDLGRGLYNEQFF. The chain employs TRBV29-1 and TRBJ2-1; the match to TRBD1 covers 8 bases. Germline V gene sequence: CDR1 SQVTM, CDR2 ANQGSEA. The CDR3 has 15 amino acids. The V gene end was trimmed by 3 bases and the J gene end by 3 bases; junction bases not matched to a gene: 7.

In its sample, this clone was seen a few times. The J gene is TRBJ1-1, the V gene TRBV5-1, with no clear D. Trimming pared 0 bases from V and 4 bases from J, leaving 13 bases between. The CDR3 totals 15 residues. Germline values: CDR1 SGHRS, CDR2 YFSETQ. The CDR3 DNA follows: TGCGCCAGCAGCTTGGCCCCGGACTTGAGCACTGAAGCTTTCTTT. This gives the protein CASSLAPDLSTEAFF. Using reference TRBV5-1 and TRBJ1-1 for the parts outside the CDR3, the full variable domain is KAGVTQTPRYLIKTRGQQVTLSCSPISGHRSVSWYQQTPGQGLQFLFEYFSETQRNKGNFPGRFSGRQFSNSRSEMNVSTLELGDSALYLCASSLAPDLSTEAFFGQGTRLTVV.